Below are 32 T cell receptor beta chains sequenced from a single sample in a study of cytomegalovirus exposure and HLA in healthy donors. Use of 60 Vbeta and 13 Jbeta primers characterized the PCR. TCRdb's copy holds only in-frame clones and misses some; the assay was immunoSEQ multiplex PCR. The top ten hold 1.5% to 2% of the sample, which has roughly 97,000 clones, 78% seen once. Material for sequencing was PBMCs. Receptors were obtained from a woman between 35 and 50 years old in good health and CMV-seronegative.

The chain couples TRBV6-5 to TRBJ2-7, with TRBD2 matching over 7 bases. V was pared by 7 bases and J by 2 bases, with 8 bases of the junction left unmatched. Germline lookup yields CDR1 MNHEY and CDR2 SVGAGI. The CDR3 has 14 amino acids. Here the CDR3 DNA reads TGTGCCAGCAAGGGCCGGCGGGGGACCTACGAGCAGTACTTC. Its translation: CASKGRRGTYEQYF.

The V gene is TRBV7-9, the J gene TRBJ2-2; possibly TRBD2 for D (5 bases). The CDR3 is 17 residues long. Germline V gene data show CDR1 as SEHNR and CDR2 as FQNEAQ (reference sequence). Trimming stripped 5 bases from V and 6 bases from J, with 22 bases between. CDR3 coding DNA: TGTGCCAGCAGCCGGACCGACGTTTCGGGGAAGGCCGGGGAGCTGTTTTTT. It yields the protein CASSRTDVSGKAGELFF.

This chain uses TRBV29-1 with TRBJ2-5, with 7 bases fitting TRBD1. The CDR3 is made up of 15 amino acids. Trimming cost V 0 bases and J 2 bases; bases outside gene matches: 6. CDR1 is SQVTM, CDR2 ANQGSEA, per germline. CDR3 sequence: CSVEDSPGQQETQYF. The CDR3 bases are TGCAGCGTTGAAGATAGTCCGGGACAGCAAGAGACCCAGTACTTC.

CDR3 bases: TGTGCCGGGGGCCGGGACGGGACCTACGAGCAGTACTTC. It codes for CAGGRDGTYEQYF. V and J are TRBV6-1 and TRBJ2-7, with D maybe TRBD1 (6 bases). V lost 11 bases, J lost 2 bases, and 16 bases lay in between. The CDR3 has 13 amino acids. Per the germline V gene, CDR1 is MNHNS and CDR2 is SASEGT.

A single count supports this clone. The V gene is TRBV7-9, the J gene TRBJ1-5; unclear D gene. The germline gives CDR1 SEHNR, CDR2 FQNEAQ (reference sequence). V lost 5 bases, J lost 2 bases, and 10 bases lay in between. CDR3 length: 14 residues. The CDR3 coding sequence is TGTGCCAGCAGCGCGTCAGGTGGCAATCAGCCCCAGCATTTT. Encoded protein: CASSASGGNQPQHF.

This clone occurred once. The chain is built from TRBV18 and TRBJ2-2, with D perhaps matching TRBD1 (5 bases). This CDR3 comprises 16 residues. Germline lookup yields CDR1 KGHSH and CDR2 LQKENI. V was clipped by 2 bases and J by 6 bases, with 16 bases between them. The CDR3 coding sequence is TGTGCCAGCTCACCAATATCAGACAGCTTAGCCGGGGAGCTGTTTTTT. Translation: CASSPISDSLAGELFF.

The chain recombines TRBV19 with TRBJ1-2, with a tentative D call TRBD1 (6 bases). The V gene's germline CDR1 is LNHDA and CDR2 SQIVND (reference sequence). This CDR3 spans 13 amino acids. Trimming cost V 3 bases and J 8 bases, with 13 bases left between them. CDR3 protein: CASSIGRGIGYTF. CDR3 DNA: TGTGCCAGTAGTATCGGCAGGGGAATAGGCTACACCTTC.

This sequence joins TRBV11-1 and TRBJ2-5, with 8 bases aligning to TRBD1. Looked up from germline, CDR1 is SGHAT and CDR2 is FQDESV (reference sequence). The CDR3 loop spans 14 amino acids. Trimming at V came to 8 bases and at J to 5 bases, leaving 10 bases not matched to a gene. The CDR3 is CASGSRPGGETQYF. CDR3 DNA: TGTGCCAGCGGCTCGAGGCCAGGGGGCGAGACCCAGTACTTC.

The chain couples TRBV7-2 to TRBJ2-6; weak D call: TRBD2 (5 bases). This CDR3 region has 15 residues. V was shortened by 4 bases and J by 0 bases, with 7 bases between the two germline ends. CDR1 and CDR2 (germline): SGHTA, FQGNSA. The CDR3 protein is CASSWGDSGANVLTF. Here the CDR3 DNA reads TGTGCCAGCAGCTGGGGAGACTCTGGGGCCAACGTCCTGACTTTC.

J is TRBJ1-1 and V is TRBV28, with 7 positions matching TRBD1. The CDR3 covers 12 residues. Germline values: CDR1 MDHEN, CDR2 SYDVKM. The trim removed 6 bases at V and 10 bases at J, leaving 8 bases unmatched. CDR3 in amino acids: CASREQGRPAFF. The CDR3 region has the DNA TGTGCCAGCAGAGAACAGGGGCGGCCAGCTTTCTTT.

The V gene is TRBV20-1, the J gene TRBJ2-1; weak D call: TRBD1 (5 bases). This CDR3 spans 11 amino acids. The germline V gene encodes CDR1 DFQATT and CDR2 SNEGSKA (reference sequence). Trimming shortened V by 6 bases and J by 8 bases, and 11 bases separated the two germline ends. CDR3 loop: CSAAPGYEQFF. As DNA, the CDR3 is TGCAGTGCAGCTCCAGGGTATGAGCAGTTCTTC.

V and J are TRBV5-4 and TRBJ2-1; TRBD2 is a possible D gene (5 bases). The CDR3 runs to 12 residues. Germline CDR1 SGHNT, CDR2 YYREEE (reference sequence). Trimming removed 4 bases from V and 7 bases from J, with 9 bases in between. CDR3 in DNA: TGTGCCAGCAGCAGCACTAGGAATGAGCAGTTCTTC. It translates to CASSSTRNEQFF.

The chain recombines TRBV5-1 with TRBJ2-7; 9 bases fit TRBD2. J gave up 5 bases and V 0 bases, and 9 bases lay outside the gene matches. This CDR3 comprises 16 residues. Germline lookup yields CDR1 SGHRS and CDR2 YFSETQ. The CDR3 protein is CASSLDAGGPSNEQYF. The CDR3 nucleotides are TGCGCCAGCAGCTTGGACGCGGGAGGGCCGTCGAACGAGCAGTACTTC.

The chain's CDR3 is CASSQVGRGNTIYF. The CDR3 DNA reads as TGCGCCAGCAGCCAAGTGGGGAGAGGAAACACCATATATTTT. This chain joins TRBV4-1 and TRBJ1-3; D remains ambiguous. Per germline, CDR1 MGHRA and CDR2 YSYEKL. The CDR3 contains 14 residues. V shed 1 base and J shed 4 bases, with 8 bases lying between them.

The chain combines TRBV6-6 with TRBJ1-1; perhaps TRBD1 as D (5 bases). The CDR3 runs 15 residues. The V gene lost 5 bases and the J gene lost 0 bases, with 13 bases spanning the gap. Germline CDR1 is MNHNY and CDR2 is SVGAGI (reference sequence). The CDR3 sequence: CASSTQVVLNTEAFF. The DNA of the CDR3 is TGTGCCAGCAGTACACAGGTTGTACTGAACACTGAAGCTTTCTTT.

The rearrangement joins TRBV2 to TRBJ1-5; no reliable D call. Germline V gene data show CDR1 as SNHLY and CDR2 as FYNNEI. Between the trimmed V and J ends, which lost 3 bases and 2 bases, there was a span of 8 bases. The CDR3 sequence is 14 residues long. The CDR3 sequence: CASSEEGGNQPQHF. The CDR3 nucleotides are TGTGCCAGCAGTGAGGAAGGAGGCAATCAGCCCCAGCATTTT. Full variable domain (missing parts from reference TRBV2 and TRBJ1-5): EPEVTQTPSHQVTQMGQEVILRCVPISNHLYFYWYRQILGQKVEFLVSFYNNEISEKSEIFDDQFSVERPDGSNFTLKIRSTKLEDSAMYFCASSEEGGNQPQHFGDGTRLSIL.

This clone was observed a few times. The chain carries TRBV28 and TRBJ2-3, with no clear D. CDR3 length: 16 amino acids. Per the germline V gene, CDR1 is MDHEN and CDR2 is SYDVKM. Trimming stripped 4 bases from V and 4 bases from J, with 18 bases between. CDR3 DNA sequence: TGTGCCAGCAGTTCCCCTATGGGCAGCAAGCCAGATACGCAGTATTTT. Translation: CASSSPMGSKPDTQYF. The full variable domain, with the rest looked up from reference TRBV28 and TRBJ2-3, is DVKVTQSSRYLVKRTGEKVFLECVQDMDHENMFWYRQDPGLGLRLIYFSYDVKMKEKGDIPEGYSVSREKKERFSLILESASTNQTSMYLCASSSPMGSKPDTQYFGPGTRLTVL.

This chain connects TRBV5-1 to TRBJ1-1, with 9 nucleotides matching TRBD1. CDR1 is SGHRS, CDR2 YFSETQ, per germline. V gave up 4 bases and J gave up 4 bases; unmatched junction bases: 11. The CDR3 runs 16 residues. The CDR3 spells CASSSLQGAQGTEAFF. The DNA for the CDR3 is TGCGCCAGCAGCAGCCTACAGGGGGCGCAAGGCACTGAAGCTTTCTTT.

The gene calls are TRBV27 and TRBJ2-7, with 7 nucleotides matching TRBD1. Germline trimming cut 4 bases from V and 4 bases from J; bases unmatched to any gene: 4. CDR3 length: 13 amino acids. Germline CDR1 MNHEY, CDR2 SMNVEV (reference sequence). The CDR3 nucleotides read TGTGCCAGCAGTTACCGGGACAGTTACGAGCAGTACTTC. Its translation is CASSYRDSYEQYF.

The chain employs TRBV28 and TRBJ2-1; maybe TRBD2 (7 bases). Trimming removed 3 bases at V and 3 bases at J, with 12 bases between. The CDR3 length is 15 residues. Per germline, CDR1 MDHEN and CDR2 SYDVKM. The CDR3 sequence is CASSLGGGGYNEQFF. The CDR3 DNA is TGTGCCAGCAGTTTGGGAGGGGGGGGCTACAATGAGCAGTTCTTC. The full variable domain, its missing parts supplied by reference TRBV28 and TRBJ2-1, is DVKVTQSSRYLVKRTGEKVFLECVQDMDHENMFWYRQDPGLGLRLIYFSYDVKMKEKGDIPEGYSVSREKKERFSLILESASTNQTSMYLCASSLGGGGYNEQFFGPGTRLTVL.

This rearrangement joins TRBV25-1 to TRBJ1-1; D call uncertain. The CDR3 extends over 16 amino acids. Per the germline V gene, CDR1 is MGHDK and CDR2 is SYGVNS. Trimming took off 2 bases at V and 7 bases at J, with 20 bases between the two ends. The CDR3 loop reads CASSEIGKAVPREAFF. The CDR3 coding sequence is TGTGCCAGCAGTGAAATCGGAAAAGCGGTCCCCCGTGAAGCTTTCTTT.

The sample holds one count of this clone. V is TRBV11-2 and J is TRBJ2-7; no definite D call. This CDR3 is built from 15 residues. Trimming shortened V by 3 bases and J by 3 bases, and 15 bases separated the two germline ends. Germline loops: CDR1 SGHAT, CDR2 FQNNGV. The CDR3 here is CASSFEVAASYEQYF. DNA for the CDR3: TGTGCCAGCAGCTTTGAGGTAGCAGCCAGCTACGAGCAGTACTTC. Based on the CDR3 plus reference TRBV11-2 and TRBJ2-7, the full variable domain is EAGVAQSPRYKIIEKRQSVAFWCNPISGHATLYWYQQILGQGPKLLIQFQNNGVVDDSQLPKDRFSAERLKGVDSTLKIQPAKLEDSAVYLCASSFEVAASYEQYFGPGTRLTVT.

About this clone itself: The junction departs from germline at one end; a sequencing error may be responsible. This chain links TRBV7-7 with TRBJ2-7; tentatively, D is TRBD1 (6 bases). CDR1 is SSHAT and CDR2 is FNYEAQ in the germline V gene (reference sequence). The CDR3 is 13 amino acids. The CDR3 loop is CASSLGGQYEQYF. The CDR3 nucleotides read TGTGCTAGCAGCTTAGGCGGACAGTACGAGCAGTACTTC.

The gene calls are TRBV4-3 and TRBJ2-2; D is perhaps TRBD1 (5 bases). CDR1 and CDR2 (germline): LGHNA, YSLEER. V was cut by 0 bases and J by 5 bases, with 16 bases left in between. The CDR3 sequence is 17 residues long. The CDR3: CASSQEARPGRTGELFF. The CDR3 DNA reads TGCGCCAGCAGCCAAGAGGCCCGACCAGGGCGGACCGGGGAGCTGTTTTTT.

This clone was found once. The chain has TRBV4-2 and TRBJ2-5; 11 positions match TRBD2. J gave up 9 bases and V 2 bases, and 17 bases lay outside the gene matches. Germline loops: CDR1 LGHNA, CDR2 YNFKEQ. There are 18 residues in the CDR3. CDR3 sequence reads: CASSQIAGGRVNGGAQYF. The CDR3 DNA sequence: TGTGCCAGCAGCCAAATAGCGGGAGGGCGGGTGAATGGGGGTGCCCAGTACTTC.

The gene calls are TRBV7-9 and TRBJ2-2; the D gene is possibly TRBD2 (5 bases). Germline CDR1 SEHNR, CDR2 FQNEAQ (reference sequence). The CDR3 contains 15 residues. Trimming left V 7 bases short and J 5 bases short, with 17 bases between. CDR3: CASTYGGSGTGELFF. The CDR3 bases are TGTGCCAGCACATATGGAGGCTCTGGAACCGGGGAGCTGTTTTTT.

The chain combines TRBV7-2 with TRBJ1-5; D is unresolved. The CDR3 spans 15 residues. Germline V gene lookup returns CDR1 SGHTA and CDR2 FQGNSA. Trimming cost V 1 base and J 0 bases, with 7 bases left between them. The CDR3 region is CASSLEAGSNQPQHF. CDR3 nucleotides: TGTGCCAGCAGCTTAGAGGCGGGTAGCAATCAGCCCCAGCATTTT.

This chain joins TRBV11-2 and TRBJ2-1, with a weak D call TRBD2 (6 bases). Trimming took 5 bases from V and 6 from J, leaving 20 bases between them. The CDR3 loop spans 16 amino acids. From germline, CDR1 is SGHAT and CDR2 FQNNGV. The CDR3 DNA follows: TGTGCCAGCAGCCATAGGACTATTAGCGACCCCAATGAGCAGTTCTTC. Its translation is CASSHRTISDPNEQFF.

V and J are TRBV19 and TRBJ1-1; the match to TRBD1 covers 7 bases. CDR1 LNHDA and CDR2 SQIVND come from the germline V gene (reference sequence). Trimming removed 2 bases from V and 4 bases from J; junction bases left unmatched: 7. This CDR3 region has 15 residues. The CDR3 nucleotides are TGTGCCAGTAGTATAAACCCGACAGGGATCACTGAAGCTTTCTTT. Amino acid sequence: CASSINPTGITEAFF.

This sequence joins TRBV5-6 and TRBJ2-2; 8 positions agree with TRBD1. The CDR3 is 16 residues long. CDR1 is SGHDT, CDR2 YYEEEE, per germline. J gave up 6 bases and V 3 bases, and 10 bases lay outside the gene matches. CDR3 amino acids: CASSYTRTGLAGELFF. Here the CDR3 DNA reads TGTGCCAGCAGCTACACTCGGACAGGGTTGGCCGGGGAGCTGTTTTTT.

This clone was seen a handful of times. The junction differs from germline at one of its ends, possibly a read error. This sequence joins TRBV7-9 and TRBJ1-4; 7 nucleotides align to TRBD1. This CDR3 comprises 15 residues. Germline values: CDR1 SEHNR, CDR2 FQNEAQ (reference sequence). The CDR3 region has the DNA TGTTCCAGCAGTTTTACCCTCAACAGGGGTGAAAAACTGTTTTTT. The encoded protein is CSSSFTLNRGEKLFF. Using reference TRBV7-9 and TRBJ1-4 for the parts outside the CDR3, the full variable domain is DTGVSQNPRHKITKRGQNVTFRCDPISEHNRLYWYRQTLGQGPEFLTYFQNEAQLEKSRLLSDRFSAERPKGSFSTLEIQRTEQGDSAMYLCSSSFTLNRGEKLFFGSGTQLSVL.

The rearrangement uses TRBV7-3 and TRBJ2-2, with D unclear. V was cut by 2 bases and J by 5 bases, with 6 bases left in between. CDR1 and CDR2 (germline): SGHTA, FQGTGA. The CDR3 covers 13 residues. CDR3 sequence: CASSLPLTGELFF. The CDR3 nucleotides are TGTGCCAGCAGCTTACCCCTGACCGGGGAGCTGTTTTTT.